Listed below are T cell receptor beta chains from one sample, sequenced in a study of a mutant IDH1 vaccine in newly diagnosed glioma. TCRdb's copy holds only in-frame clones and misses some; the assay was immunoSEQ multiplex PCR. The table lists 50,000 to 55,000 clones, roughly 61% of them singletons. These receptors have no known antigen. Sequenced here: peripheral blood mononuclear cells (PBMCs), sampled from a glioma patient whose treatment included an IDH1 peptide vaccine. All receptors come from a man in his forties with glioma. Some clones in this sample may be carry-over from other donors' samples. Each CDR3 is given with its conserved first and last residue. The order of the fields is CDR3 length, D gene, J gene, clone size, V gene, CDR3 DNA, CDR3 protein. A D gene is named only where the DNA matches it firmly. The size field is filled for only some rows; it gives once, few, many or a size class.

>13|-|TRBJ1-1|-|TRBV29-1
TGCAGCGTGGACACAGGGTGGGGCACTGAAGCTTTCTTT
CSVDTGWGTEAFF
>13|-|TRBJ1-2|-|TRBV9
TGTGCCAGCAGCGTAGAGTCAGGCTATGGCTACACCTTC
CASSVESGYGYTF
>13|-|TRBJ1-2|-|TRBV5-1
TGCGCCAGCAGCTTGGATGATAACTATGGCTACACCTTC
CASSLDDNYGYTF
>13|-|TRBJ1-1|-|TRBV6-6
TGTGCCAGCAATTACGGCTTGAACACTGAAGCTTTCTTT
CASNYGLNTEAFF
>11|-|TRBJ2-5|-|TRBV20-1
TGCAGTGCCCAACAGGGAGAGACCCAGTACTTC
CSAQQGETQYF
>16|TRBD1|TRBJ2-7|-|TRBV4-1
TGCGCCAGCAGCCAAGGGCCGGGACAGGGCGGCGACGAGCAGTACTTC
CASSQGPGQGGDEQYF
>14|TRBD2|TRBJ2-5|-|TRBV5-1
TGCGCCAGCAGCTTGGCGACTAGCGGAGAGACCCAGTACTTC
CASSLATSGETQYF
>14|TRBD1|TRBJ1-4|few|TRBV4-1
TGCGCCAGCGGACGGGACAGGGGGCCCGAAAAACTGTTTTTT
CASGRDRGPEKLFF
>14|-|TRBJ2-2|-|TRBV10-3
TGTGCCATCAGTTCAGAATTGAACACCGGGGAGCTGTTTTTT
CAISSELNTGELFF
>19|-|TRBJ2-2|-|TRBV7-7
TGTGCCAGCAGCTTAGAGGTATGGGGAGGAGATGTTCGTGCCGGGGAGCTGTTTTTT
CASSLEVWGGDVRAGELFF
>11|-|TRBJ1-1|-|TRBV20-1
TGCAGTGCCACCGACGGTCCTGAAGCTTTCTTT
CSATDGPEAFF
>14|-|TRBJ2-5|-|TRBV7-2
TGTGCCAGCAGCTTCCAGGGGGGGGCAGAGACCCAGTACTTC
CASSFQGGAETQYF
>13|-|TRBJ1-1|-|TRBV6-5
TGTGCCAGCACCCTTCCGGGGGCCAAAAAAGCTTTCTTT
CASTLPGAKKAFF
>13|-|TRBJ1-2|few|TRBV7-9
TGTGCCAGCACCCAAGACAGCCGCCTGGGCTACACCTTC
CASTQDSRLGYTF
>15|-|TRBJ1-2|-|TRBV28
TGTGCCAGCAGGGAGTTACAGGGATCTAACTATGGCTACACCTTC
CASRELQGSNYGYTF
>16|-|TRBJ2-2|-|TRBV9
TGTGCCAGCAGCGTAGTCAGGACAGCCAACACCGGGGAGCTGTTTTTT
CASSVVRTANTGELFF
>16|-|TRBJ1-3|-|TRBV5-1
TGCGCCAGCGCTCCTCAGGGAGGGTTTTCTGGAAACACCATATATTTT
CASAPQGGFSGNTIYF
>12|-|TRBJ2-3|-|TRBV29-1
TGCAGCATTAACCGCCGGGGAGATACGCAGTATTTT
CSINRRGDTQYF
>16|TRBD2|TRBJ2-7|-|TRBV4-1
TGCGCCAGCAGCCAAGATCCGGGGGGGACCTCCTACGAGCAGTACTTC
CASSQDPGGTSYEQYF
>13|-|TRBJ1-2|-|TRBV11-3
TGTGCCAGCAGCCCCGGGGGGGAGAATGGCTACACCTTC
CASSPGGENGYTF
>14|-|TRBJ2-1|-|TRBV9
TGTGCCAGCAGCGTAAGGGTCGAGCCCAATGAGCAGTTCTTC
CASSVRVEPNEQFF
>16|TRBD1|TRBJ1-2|-|TRBV19
TGTGCCAGTAAAAATCGGACAGGGAGGAAGGGCTATGGCTACACCTTC
CASKNRTGRKGYGYTF
>13|-|TRBJ1-1|-|TRBV2
TGTGCCAGCAGTGAGGAAGTTTTAGGAAGAGCTTTCTTT
CASSEEVLGRAFF
>15|TRBD1|TRBJ1-4|-|TRBV4-1
TGCGCCAGCAGCCAATTGACAGGGTCGGTTGCGGAACTGTTTTTT
CASSQLTGSVAELFF
>11|-|TRBJ2-5|-|TRBV30
TGTGCCTGGAGTACGGGGGAGACCCAGTACTTC
CAWSTGETQYF
>13|-|TRBJ2-7|-|TRBV13
TGTGCCAGCAGCTTCCGGGCCTCCTACGAGCAGTACTTC
CASSFRASYEQYF
>15|-|TRBJ1-2|-|TRBV5-1
TGCGCCAGCAGCTTGGGTGGCCTTCGCAACTATGGCTACACCTTC
CASSLGGLRNYGYTF
>17|-|TRBJ2-7|-|TRBV6-1
TGTGCCAGCAGTGAAGCGTCGTTTCGGGGGAGCCCCTACGAGCAGTACTTC
CASSEASFRGSPYEQYF
>15|-|TRBJ1-4|-|TRBV5-1
TGCGCCAGCAGCCCCCGACCCACAACTAATGAAAAACTGTTTTTT
CASSPRPTTNEKLFF
>15|-|TRBJ1-2|few|TRBV7-9
TGTGCCAGCAGCTTAGGGATCGCAGGATCCTATGGCTACACCTTC
CASSLGIAGSYGYTF
>14|-|TRBJ2-2|-|TRBV11-2
TGTGCCAGCAGCCCCGGGACTTACACCGGGGAGCTGTTTTTT
CASSPGTYTGELFF
>17|TRBD1|TRBJ2-7|few|TRBV4-1
TGCGCCAGCAGCCAAGATGGGGGGACAGGGGGCCACTACGAGCAGTACTTC
CASSQDGGTGGHYEQYF
>14|-|TRBJ1-1|-|TRBV29-1
TGCAGCGTTGAAATTCTTCGGGGGAGTACTGAAGCTTTCTTT
CSVEILRGSTEAFF
>12|-|TRBJ1-6|-|TRBV2
TGTGCCAGTGACCTCCTCAATTCACCCCTCCACTTT
CASDLLNSPLHF
>13|-|TRBJ1-1|-|TRBV10-2
TGCGCCAGCAGTGAGCGCTCCCACACTGAAGCTTTCTTT
CASSERSHTEAFF
>14|TRBD1|TRBJ2-7|-|TRBV18
TGTGCCAGCTCACCTGGGACAGGGTTCTACGAGCAGTACTTC
CASSPGTGFYEQYF
>15|-|TRBJ1-2|-|TRBV5-1
TGCGCCAGCAGCTTGCAAACCGGGACCGACTATGGCTACACCTTC
CASSLQTGTDYGYTF
>13|-|TRBJ2-7|-|TRBV13
TGTGCCAGCAGCCTAGTCTGGGGGAACGAGCAGTACTTC
CASSLVWGNEQYF
>15|-|TRBJ1-6|-|TRBV7-9
TGTGCCAGCAGCTTAGGGAGCGCATTTGTCTCACCCCTCCACTTT
CASSLGSAFVSPLHF
>14|TRBD1|TRBJ1-6|-|TRBV7-9
TGTGCCAGCAGCTTAGAACAGGGGAGTTCACCCCTCCACTTT
CASSLEQGSSPLHF
>17|TRBD1|TRBJ2-2|-|TRBV5-6
TGTGCCAGCAGCTTCGGGACCGGGACAGGTTACACCGGGGAGCTGTTTTTT
CASSFGTGTGYTGELFF
>13|-|TRBJ1-1|-|TRBV29-1
TGCAGCGGGGCAGGGTGGGGTAACACTGAAGCTTTCTTT
CSGAGWGNTEAFF
>14|TRBD1|TRBJ1-1|-|TRBV2
TGTGCCAGCAGTTACAGGGGCGGCGACACTGAAGCTTTCTTT
CASSYRGGDTEAFF
>12|-|TRBJ1-4|-|TRBV29-1
TGCAGCGCTGGGGATACTAATGAAAAACTGTTTTTT
CSAGDTNEKLFF
>14|-|TRBJ2-1|-|TRBV27
TGTGCCAGCAGTGTAGTAAGCTCCTACAATGAGCAGTTCTTC
CASSVVSSYNEQFF
>12|-|TRBJ1-2|-|TRBV5-8
TGTGCCAGCAGCTTGCTGGGCTATGGCTACACCTTC
CASSLLGYGYTF
>14|-|TRBJ2-7|-|TRBV18
TGTGCCAGCTCGGGGGACCTGAGCTCCTACGAGCAGTACTTC
CASSGDLSSYEQYF
>13|-|TRBJ2-7|few|TRBV5-1
TGCGCCAGCAGCGGGGGGGCCTCCTACGAGCAGTACTTC
CASSGGASYEQYF
>15|TRBD1|TRBJ1-2|-|TRBV9
TGTGCCAGCAGCGGGCAACTCGGGACAGGCTATGGCTACACCTTC
CASSGQLGTGYGYTF
>14|-|TRBJ1-6|-|TRBV6-5
TGTGCCAGCAGTATCAAGTTCGTAAATTCACCCCTCCACTTT
CASSIKFVNSPLHF
>15|-|TRBJ2-3|once|TRBV18
TGTGCCAGCTCACCCGACATAACTGGGGGCTCGGTGCAGTATTTT
CASSPDITGGSVQYF
>18|TRBD1|TRBJ1-6|-|TRBV9
TGTGCCAGCAGCTATGGACAGGACCAAAGCTCCTATAATTCACCCCTCCACTTT
CASSYGQDQSSYNSPLHF
>13|-|TRBJ1-6|few|TRBV27
TGTGCCAGCAGTTTATTCCAGGATTCACCCCTCCACTTT
CASSLFQDSPLHF
>16|TRBD2|TRBJ2-5|-|TRBV4-2
TGTGCCAGCAGCCAAGAATTAGCGGGGGGCGGGGAGACCCAGTACTTC
CASSQELAGGGETQYF
>14|-|TRBJ1-1|-|TRBV2
TGTGCCAGCAGCCTATTCCTCATGAACACTGAAGCTTTCTTT
CASSLFLMNTEAFF
>14|TRBD1|TRBJ1-1|few|TRBV19
TGTGCCAGTAGTCACGGACAGGGCGGGGAAAAAGCTTTCTTT
CASSHGQGGEKAFF
>15|-|TRBJ1-3|-|TRBV7-8
TGTGCCAGCAGCTTAGGGCCGGCAGTGGGAAACACCATATATTTT
CASSLGPAVGNTIYF
>14|-|TRBJ2-7|once|TRBV6-5
TGTGCCAGCACCCCGACTTGGACCTCCTACGAGCAGTACTTC
CASTPTWTSYEQYF
>13|-|TRBJ1-5|-|TRBV11-1
TGTGCCAGCAGCTTAGGGTCCAATCAGCCCCAGCATTTT
CASSLGSNQPQHF
>16|TRBD2|TRBJ2-3|once|TRBV4-1
TGCGCCAGCAGTCATAGAATTAGCGGGGGGACAGATACGCAGTATTTT
CASSHRISGGTDTQYF